A selection of T cell receptor beta chains follows, all from one sample in a study of blood T cell repertoires in COVID-19. Assay: immunoSEQ multiplex PCR; the TCRdb copy retains only in-frame clones and omits some. The repertoire holds 200,000 to 250,000 clones, with over 80% as singletons. Sequenced: peripheral blood. The source is a man aged 25 to 45 with COVID-19, enrolled during active disease. Both conserved end residues are part of each CDR3. The D gene is left open where the match is weak. Expanded clones are given a class, and other clones once, few, many or no size at all.

v_call	j_call	clone_size	d_call	cdr3_nt	cdr3_aa
TRBV7-3	TRBJ2-2	.	TRBD1	TGTGCCAGCAGCTTAAGCGGTACAGGGGGCGTACAGAAAACCGGGGAGCTGTTTTTT	CASSLSGTGGVQKTGELFF
TRBV5-8	TRBJ2-7	.	.	TGTGCCACCCTAGGGGGGGGTATCCACGAGCAGTACTTC	CATLGGGIHEQYF
TRBV4-1	TRBJ1-1	.	.	TGCGCCAGCAGCCAAGATAACAGCCTTGAAGCTTTCTTT	CASSQDNSLEAFF
TRBV5-1	TRBJ2-3	.	.	TGCGCCAGCAGCTTTACAGGTAACCCCACAGATACGCAGTATTTT	CASSFTGNPTDTQYF
TRBV9	TRBJ2-7	once	TRBD2	TGTGCCAGCAGTGTCGGGACTAGCTCTTCCTACGAGCAGTACTTC	CASSVGTSSSYEQYF
TRBV27	TRBJ1-2	once	.	TGTGCCAGCAGCCGCCTACCTAACTATGGCTACACCTTC	CASSRLPNYGYTF
TRBV18	TRBJ1-1	.	.	TGTGCCAGCTCACCGGGAGGGAGCGACACTGAAGCTTTCTTT	CASSPGGSDTEAFF
TRBV15	TRBJ2-7	.	.	TGTGCCACCAGCAGACGGAGTTTAACCTACGAGCAGTACTTC	CATSRRSLTYEQYF
TRBV18	TRBJ1-1	.	.	TGTGCCAGCTCACCCGACGGGGGTGGCACTGAAGCTTTCTTT	CASSPDGGGTEAFF
TRBV10-3	TRBJ1-5	.	.	TGTGCCATCAGTGAACAGGGCAATCAGCCCCAGCATTTT	CAISEQGNQPQHF
TRBV12-5	TRBJ2-1	.	.	TGTGCTAGTGGCCGGGGACTCTATGAGCAGTTCTTC	CASGRGLYEQFF
TRBV27	TRBJ2-3	.	TRBD2	TGTGCCAGCAGTTCACGAGCGGGGGGCCATAGCACAGATACGCAGTATTTT	CASSSRAGGHSTDTQYF
TRBV5-1	TRBJ2-7	.	TRBD1	TGCGCCAGCAGCTCCGGGACAGGGCATCGGAGCTCCTACGAGCAGTACTTC	CASSSGTGHRSSYEQYF
TRBV18	TRBJ1-2	.	.	TGTGCCAGCTCACCCTCGACAGTCTCCAACTATGGCTACACCTTC	CASSPSTVSNYGYTF
TRBV9	TRBJ2-3	.	TRBD1	TGTGCCAGCAGCGGGGGAGACAGCTCGGACAGGGATACGCAGTATTTT	CASSGGDSSDRDTQYF
TRBV3-1/TRBV3-2	TRBJ2-1	.	.	TGTGCCAGCAGCCACCCTCTGTTTAACAATGAGCAGTTCTTC	CASSHPLFNNEQFF
TRBV24-1	TRBJ2-1	.	TRBD2	TGTGCCACCAGTGGTTCCGGACTAGCGGGAGCCTACAATGAGCAGTTCTTC	CATSGSGLAGAYNEQFF
TRBV27	TRBJ1-5	.	TRBD1	TGTGCCAGCAGCCCGGGACAGGGGAATCAGCCCCAGCATTTT	CASSPGQGNQPQHF
TRBV3-1/TRBV3-2	TRBJ2-1	.	.	TGTGCCAGCAGCCAAGATTTGGAGGTCTCGTACAATGAGCAGTTCTTC	CASSQDLEVSYNEQFF
TRBV7-2	TRBJ2-1	.	TRBD2	TGTGCAGACTCGGGAAGTACTAGCGATTTTTCCTACAATGAGCAGTTCTTC	CADSGSTSDFSYNEQFF
TRBV3-1/TRBV3-2	TRBJ1-2	.	TRBD1	TGTGCCAGCAGTTTTAGATCCGGGACAGGGAACTATGGCTACACCTTC	CASSFRSGTGNYGYTF
TRBV11-2	TRBJ1-2	.	TRBD1	TGTGCCAGCAGCCTCGAGCCAACCGGGACAGGAAATGGCTACACCTTC	CASSLEPTGTGNGYTF
TRBV21-1	TRBJ1-2	.	.	TGTGCCAGCCGGACAGGTAACGGCTACACCTTC	CASRTGNGYTF
TRBV5-6	TRBJ2-5	.	TRBD1	TGTGCCAGCAGCTTACCCTGGACAGGGCGTAAAGAGACCCAGTACTTC	CASSLPWTGRKETQYF
TRBV29-1	TRBJ1-1	.	TRBD1	TGCAGCGTAGGACAGGGTTTGAACACTGAAGCTTTCTTT	CSVGQGLNTEAFF
TRBV25-1	TRBJ1-2	once	.	TGTGCCAGCAATTTTTGGGACACTCCGACCTATGGCTACACCTTC	CASNFWDTPTYGYTF
TRBV9	TRBJ2-3	.	TRBD2	TGTGCCAGCAGCACCCTGGGGACTAGCGGGGATACGCAGTATTTT	CASSTLGTSGDTQYF
TRBV5-6	TRBJ1-3	.	.	TGTGCCAGCAGCTTGTTAGGGGTTGGAAACACCATATATTTT	CASSLLGVGNTIYF
TRBV3-1/TRBV3-2	TRBJ1-6	once	.	TGTGCCAGCAGCCAAGATCTAGGATCTATCTATAATTCACCCCTCCACTTT	CASSQDLGSIYNSPLHF
TRBV5-1	TRBJ2-1	.	.	TGCGCCAGCAGCATAATAGATGAGCAGTTCTTC	CASSIIDEQFF
TRBV5-1	TRBJ1-1	.	.	TGCGCCAGCAGCTTCCCACAGGGGAACACTGAAGCTTTCTTT	CASSFPQGNTEAFF
TRBV21-1	TRBJ2-3	.	.	TGTGCCAGCAGCAACAAACTCCGGGACAGGGAGGTAGATACGCAGTATTTT	CASSNKLRDREVDTQYF
TRBV19	TRBJ1-2	.	.	TGTGCCAGTAGTATAGATCAGGGGACAAATTTCTATGGCTACACCTTC	CASSIDQGTNFYGYTF
TRBV5-6	TRBJ1-3	.	.	TGTGCCAGCAGTCCAGTCGCAGGAAACACCATATATTTT	CASSPVAGNTIYF
TRBV6-4	TRBJ2-3	.	TRBD2	TGTGCCAGCAGTGACACCGGGACTAGCGGTACAGATACGCAGTATTTT	CASSDTGTSGTDTQYF
TRBV6-1	TRBJ2-2	.	.	TGTGCCAGCAGTGAAGACGGCAGGGCGGAGAACACCGGGGAGCTGTTTTTT	CASSEDGRAENTGELFF
TRBV11-2	TRBJ1-1	few	.	TGTGCCAGCAGCTTAGTGATGGGGCAGGTGAACACTGAAGCTTTCTTT	CASSLVMGQVNTEAFF
TRBV6-5	TRBJ1-2	once	TRBD1	TGTGCCAGCATGGGGACAGGGGGCGGCTATGGCTACACCTTC	CASMGTGGGYGYTF
TRBV19	TRBJ1-1	.	.	TGTGCCAGTAGTATAAGGGGGTACGGCACTGAAGCTTTCTTT	CASSIRGYGTEAFF
TRBV19	TRBJ1-1	.	.	TGTGCCAGTAGTATGTCGTGGCACACTGAAGCTTTCTTT	CASSMSWHTEAFF
TRBV5-1	TRBJ1-1	once	.	TGCGCCAGCAGCTATTTGACAGATCTACCCACTGAAGCTTTCTTT	CASSYLTDLPTEAFF
TRBV4-1	TRBJ1-1	once	.	TGCGCCAGCAGCTTTCAGCGCGGGGGGGGGACTGAAGCTTTCTTT	CASSFQRGGGTEAFF
TRBV18	TRBJ1-5	.	TRBD1	TGTGCCAGCTCCCAAGACAGGGTTAGCAATCAGCCCCAGCATTTT	CASSQDRVSNQPQHF
TRBV15	TRBJ2-1	.	TRBD2	TGTGCCACCAGCAAGGGACTAGCAGTCTACAATGAGCAGTTCTTC	CATSKGLAVYNEQFF
TRBV3-1/TRBV3-2	TRBJ1-2	.	TRBD1	TGTGCCAGCAGCCAGACCACCGGGACAGGGTTCCACTATGGCTACACCTTC	CASSQTTGTGFHYGYTF
TRBV29-1	TRBJ2-7	.	.	TGCAGCGTTTCCCGGTCGGGGAGCTCCTACGAGCAGTACTTC	CSVSRSGSSYEQYF
TRBV5-1	TRBJ2-7	.	TRBD1	TGCGCCAGCAAGGGGGCCTCCTACGAGCAGTACTTC	CASKGASYEQYF
TRBV12-5	TRBJ1-1	once	TRBD1	TGTGCTAGTGGTTTGGATCAGGGGGAAATGAACACTGAAGCTTTCTTT	CASGLDQGEMNTEAFF
TRBV27	TRBJ2-7	.	TRBD2	TGTGCCAGCAGTGCGCGGGAGATAGGGGAGCAGTACTTC	CASSAREIGEQYF
TRBV10-2	TRBJ2-1	.	TRBD2	TGCGCCAGCAGTGAGTGGGGGACTAGCGGGATTGATGAGCAGTTCTTC	CASSEWGTSGIDEQFF
TRBV7-6	TRBJ1-6	.	TRBD1	TGTGCCAGCAGTCTTTGGACAGGGGGAGATAATTCACCCCTCCACTTT	CASSLWTGGDNSPLHF
TRBV7-8	TRBJ1-6	few	TRBD1	TGTGCCAGCAGCTTAGGGGGGCGACAGGGTGGTTCACCCCTCCACTTT	CASSLGGRQGGSPLHF